This record covers a single TCR beta chain. Healthy adults negative for HIV, lacking recent acute infections or vaccinations, served as donors. The CD8 memory fraction combined CD45RO+ cells with TemRA cells (CCR7-negative CD45RA+). Only in-frame clones appear in the TCRdb table, and some are missing; sequencing was by immunoSEQ multiplex PCR. The sample includes approximately 710,000 clones, 90% of them seen just once. The data belong to a study of shared clonotypes between healthy human individuals. Study-wide context: There were three CD4 naive, three CD4 memory, two CD8 naive and one CD8 memory plates per donor.

Germline V lookup: CDR1 SGHRS, CDR2 YFSETQ. The CDR3 extends over 17 amino acids. Trimming pared 1 base from V and 4 bases from J, leaving 20 bases between. Sequenced sample: memory CD8+ T cells from PBMCs. As for subset: CD45RO+ cells pooled with CCR7-negative TemRA cells. This clonotype was sampled from a man aged 18 to 29 in good health. Some clones in this sample may be carry-over from other donors' samples. This rearrangement joins TRBV5-1 to TRBJ1-2, with D hard to call. CDR3 sequence (DNA): TGCGCCAGCAGCTTGTTTCCAGCTCCGGCCCGGGTCTATGGCTACACCTTC. Its translation is CASSLFPAPARVYGYTF. The variable domain in full, completed from reference TRBV5-1 and TRBJ1-2, reads KAGVTQTPRYLIKTRGQQVTLSCSPISGHRSVSWYQQTPGQGLQFLFEYFSETQRNKGNFPGRFSGRQFSNSRSEMNVSTLELGDSALYLCASSLFPAPARVYGYTFGSGTRLTVV.